This T cell receptor (beta chain) was identified in a study of blood T cells in healthy people across ages. The second PCR ran about 6 to 12 cycles with a sample-barcoded 5' primer and J-beta primers. Each cDNA molecule received a tag from a template-switch adaptor that had 12 random nucleotides. One entry per CDR3 protein results from TCRdb running MiXCR on the 5' RACE reads. Of about 680,000 distinct CDR3 sequences listed, 45% to 50% were seen once; the top ten hold roughly a third. J gave up 4 bases and V 5 bases, and 8 bases lay outside the gene matches. Germline V gene lookup returns CDR1 LNHNV and CDR2 YYDKDF (reference sequence). The CDR3 runs to 15 residues. Ten milliliters of peripheral blood were drawn from each donor into EDTA-treated tubes.

The chain links TRBV15 to TRBJ2-5; 9 bases fit TRBD1. The clonotype comes from a woman aged 55-70 years in good health. The sequenced sample consisted of blood. The CDR3 nucleotides read TGTGCCACCAGCGCTAGCCACAGGGGGCGAGAGACCCAGTACTTC. It yields the protein CATSASHRGRETQYF.